This T cell receptor (beta chain) was observed in a study of Ad26.COV2.S vaccination and SARS-CoV-2 variants. Study-level background: Into the muscle, Ad26.COV2.S was dosed once or twice, 56 days apart.

As for treatment: roughly 19 received Ad26.COV2.S at low or high dose, single or two shots; roughly five received placebo; per-sample allocation not given. Collection of the samples took place on day 63 after the first injection of vaccine or placebo. Adults aged 18-55 years in Boston included the donor. This clone has a single count. The antigen remains unidentified. Points from the study as a whole: An underestimation of total T cell responses may have resulted from the TCR breadth and depth analyses. Marked by substantial breadth, spike-specific CD8+ and CD4+ T cell responses were reportedly seen after vaccination.

Measured with immunoSEQ multiplex PCR; TCRdb has only the in-frame clones, and not every one. The sample has just over 350,000 clones, around 83% seen once. After removal of 2 bases from V and 7 bases from J, the junction contained 10 bases not matched to a gene. CDR1 is MNHEY, CDR2 SVGEGT, per germline. The length of the CDR3 is 15 residues. The clonotype was recovered from a person between 18 and 59 years old who received the Ad26.COV2.S COVID-19 vaccine or a placebo. This sequence joins TRBV6-2 or TRBV6-3 and TRBJ1-2; 7 nucleotides align to TRBD1. The source material was peripheral blood, sampled in a trial of Ad26.COV2.S vaccine versus placebo. The CDR3 coding sequence is TGTGCCAGCAGTTACGGGAACCGACAGGGAATTGGCTACACCTTC. Encoded protein: CASSYGNRQGIGYTF.